Each of the 5 T cell receptor beta chains below was sequenced from the same sample in a study of cytomegalovirus exposure and HLA in healthy donors (dated by TCRdb to the late 2010s). The library relied on the immunoSEQ multiplex PCR assay. For the multiplex PCR, a mixture combining 60 forward primers for TCR Vbeta segments and 13 reverse primers for TCR Jbeta segments was used. TCRdb's version of the immuneACCESS table is confined to in-frame rearrangements and falls short of the full clone set. An unresolved V gene accounts for under half of the shortfall where checked; the remainder is of unknown origin. In this sample the table shows about 150,000 clones, more than 60% of which occur a single time. The ten largest clones represent around 9.3% of the sample. Material: PBMCs. The receptors stem from a man aged 25-45 years in good health and CMV-seropositive.

The rearrangement uses TRBV5-6 and TRBJ2-5; no firm D call. V was trimmed by 0 bases and J by 2 bases, leaving 11 bases between them. Germline assignment: CDR1 SGHDT and CDR2 YYEEEE. The CDR3 has 15 amino acids. DNA of the CDR3: TGTGCCAGCAGCTTGGGCCCCCCGAGGCAAGAGACCCAGTACTTC. Encoded protein: CASSLGPPRQETQYF.

Concerning this clone: The same CDR3 arises from other DNA sequences in this sample as well. The chain is built from TRBV10-3 and TRBJ2-7; D is ambiguous. The germline V gene has CDR1 ENHRY and CDR2 SYGVKD. This CDR3 region has 12 residues. V was cut by 3 bases and J by 0 bases, with 3 bases left in between. CDR3 in DNA: TGTGCCATCAGTGACAGCTCCTACGAGCAGTACTTC. Amino acid sequence: CAISDSSYEQYF.

Note on this clone: One end of the junction varies from germline; a read error may be responsible. The chain combines TRBV7-6 with TRBJ2-7; 11 nucleotides agree with TRBD2. The germline V gene encodes CDR1 SGHVS and CDR2 FNYEAQ. The CDR3 runs 15 residues. The CDR3 sequence: CASSIAGGPSYEQYF. The CDR3 nucleotides are TGTGCCAGCAGCATAGCGGGAGGGCCGTCTTACGAGCAGTACTTC.

This chain uses TRBV7-6 with TRBJ2-3; 9 bases map to TRBD2. Germline-derived CDR1 and CDR2 are SGHVS and FNYEAQ. The CDR3 has 16 residues. With 5 bases clipped from V and 0 bases from J, the junction kept 6 bases outside the gene matches. CDR3 residues: CASSRLAETSTDTQYF. In DNA, the CDR3 is TGTGCCAGCAGCCGACTAGCGGAAACTAGCACAGATACGCAGTATTTT. Variable domain in full (rest from reference TRBV7-6 and TRBJ2-3): GAGVSQSPRYKVTKRGQDVALRCDPISGHVSLYWYRQALGQGPEFLTYFNYEAQQDKSGLPNDRFSAERPEGSISTLTIQRTEQRDSAMYRCASSRLAETSTDTQYFGPGTRLTVL.

The chain recombines TRBV14 with TRBJ2-1; 9 nucleotides line up with TRBD2. CDR1 is SGHDN, CDR2 FVKESK, per germline. The length of the CDR3 is 16 residues. V trimming: 1 base; J trimming: 3 bases; junction bases outside the gene matches: 4. CDR3 protein: CASSQGSGRLYNEQFF. The CDR3 region has the DNA TGTGCCAGCAGCCAAGGAAGCGGGAGGCTCTACAATGAGCAGTTCTTC.